Each of the 10 T cell receptor beta chains below was sequenced from the same sample in a study of radiation and T cells in renal cell carcinoma. TCRdb's copy holds only in-frame clones and misses some; the assay was immunoSEQ multiplex PCR. The sample includes 20,000 to 30,000 clones, roughly 64% of them seen just once. Treatment defined: treatment-naive control, cytoreductive nephrectomy. The source was tumor tissue, collected from a patient whose treatment was nephrectomy without radiotherapy. The receptor source for this set is a man in his forties with renal cell carcinoma.

V usage is TRBV13 and J usage is TRBJ2-4; possibly TRBD2 for D (5 bases). CDR3 length: 13 residues. V lost 5 bases to trimming and J lost 5 bases, with 10 bases between them. Germline V CDR1 and CDR2: PRHDT, FYEKMQ (reference sequence). The CDR3 protein is CASSQIGENIQYF. As DNA, the CDR3 is TGTGCCAGCAGCCAGATCGGGGAAAACATTCAGTACTTC.

V is TRBV7-2 and J is TRBJ2-3; 7 positions agree with TRBD2. V dropped 5 bases and J dropped 5; count of bases not matched to a gene: 22. The CDR3 spans 19 residues. Germline CDR1 is SGHTA and CDR2 is FQGNSA. CDR3 protein: CASSTRTSTSDHRKDTQYF. DNA of the CDR3: TGTGCCAGCAGCACACGAACCTCAACTAGCGACCATCGGAAAGATACGCAGTATTTT.

The V gene is TRBV5-1, the J gene TRBJ2-3, with 11 bases lining up with TRBD1. This CDR3 region has 19 residues. The V gene end was trimmed by 3 bases and the J gene end by 0 bases; junction bases not matched to a gene: 12. Germline V gene lookup returns CDR1 SGHRS and CDR2 YFSETQ. DNA for the CDR3: TGCGCCAGCAGCTCGGACAGGGGGCTTTTAAGGGTCAGCACAGATACGCAGTATTTT. Its protein is CASSSDRGLLRVSTDTQYF.

The chain uses TRBV14 and TRBJ2-5; D uncertain. The CDR3 has 15 residues. Trimming pared 5 bases from V and 3 bases from J, leaving 16 bases between. CDR1 SGHDN and CDR2 FVKESK come from the germline V gene. This CDR3 is CASSEYTKKKETQYF. The CDR3 DNA is TGTGCCAGCAGCGAGTATACCAAAAAAAAAGAGACCCAGTACTTC.

The CDR3 DNA is TGTGCCAGCAGCCGCAGCGGGAGCTCCTACGAGCAGTACTTC. Protein: CASSRSGSSYEQYF. The chain links TRBV7-2 to TRBJ2-7, with 8 bases matching TRBD2. The CDR3 consists of 14 residues. Germline-derived CDR1 and CDR2 are SGHTA and FQGNSA. The J segment lost 0 bases and the V segment lost 5 bases, leaving 3 bases of the junction unmatched.

This rearrangement joins TRBV2 to TRBJ1-2; D might be TRBD1 (5 bases). The length of the CDR3 is 12 residues. V shed 2 bases and J shed 8 bases, with 9 bases lying between them. Germline loops: CDR1 SNHLY, CDR2 FYNNEI. The CDR3 coding sequence is TGTGCCAGCAGTGAACAGGGACCAGGCTACACCTTC. As protein: CASSEQGPGYTF.

The rearrangement joins TRBV19 to TRBJ2-3, with 7 bases that match TRBD1. With 4 bases clipped from V and 3 bases from J, the junction kept 4 bases outside the gene matches. This CDR3 comprises 14 residues. The germline V gene has CDR1 LNHDA and CDR2 SQIVND (reference sequence). CDR3 amino acids: CASSTDRVTDTQYF. The CDR3 nucleotides are TGTGCCAGTAGTACTGACAGGGTGACAGATACGCAGTATTTT. Drawing the rest from reference TRBV19 and TRBJ2-3, the complete variable domain is DGGITQSPKYLFRKEGQNVTLSCEQNLNHDAMYWYRQDPGQGLRLIYYSQIVNDFQKGDIAEGYSVSREKKESFPLTVTSAQKNPTAFYLCASSTDRVTDTQYFGPGTRLTVL.

The V and J genes are TRBV7-9 and TRBJ2-1; a weak D match, TRBD1 (6 bases). The CDR3 spans 14 residues. From germline, CDR1 is SEHNR and CDR2 FQNEAQ (reference sequence). V dropped 1 base and J dropped 6 bases, with 10 bases sitting between them. The CDR3 sequence: CASSLVQGFNEQFF. The CDR3 nucleotides read TGTGCCAGCAGCTTAGTCCAGGGGTTCAATGAGCAGTTCTTC. The complete variable domain, with remaining parts taken from reference TRBV7-9 and TRBJ2-1, reads DTGVSQNPRHKITKRGQNVTFRCDPISEHNRLYWYRQTLGQGPEFLTYFQNEAQLEKSRLLSDRFSAERPKGSFSTLEIQRTEQGDSAMYLCASSLVQGFNEQFFGPGTRLTVL.

Note on this clone: In the same sample, other DNA sequences code for this CDR3. The chain uses TRBV28 and TRBJ1-2; D remains unclear. The V end lost 4 bases, the J end lost 0 bases, and 0 bases lay between the germline ends. The germline gives CDR1 MDHEN, CDR2 SYDVKM. The CDR3 has 11 amino acids. The CDR3 reads CASSSNYGYTF. In nucleotides, the CDR3 is TGTGCCAGCAGTTCTAACTATGGCTACACCTTC.

In the case of this clone: One junction end does not reproduce the germline sequence, and a read error may be involved. The chain is built from TRBV15 and TRBJ1-5; 7 nucleotides align to TRBD1. The CDR3 has 16 amino acids. Looked up from germline, CDR1 is LNHNV and CDR2 is YYDKDF (reference sequence). CDR3 residues: CATRPGGGGVNRPQHF. The CDR3 DNA follows: TGTGCCACCAGACCAGGGGGGGGCGGTGTCAATCGGCCCCAGCATTTT.